A selection of T cell receptor beta chains follows, all from one sample in a study of T-cell memory formation after mild COVID-19. TCRdb used MiXCR to reprocess the 5' RACE reads, holding one entry per CDR3 protein. This sample carries some 150,000 distinct CDR3 sequences, under 30% of them seen once, and the ten largest clones take roughly a quarter. The sequenced sample consisted of PBMCs or a T cell subset sorted from them (not recorded which). The receptors here all came from an adult woman who had mild COVID-19 (a few samples of this study predate the infection). Cell type and time point are not known. Each CDR3 is given without its conserved first and last residue. The order of the fields is V gene, CDR3 length, D gene, CDR3 protein. D genes are given only for firm matches.

v_call: TRBV6-4; cdr3_length: 12; d_call: -; cdr3_aa: ASSEHGSQETQY
v_call: TRBV11-3; cdr3_length: 16; d_call: -; cdr3_aa: ASSKYLSGGSPYNEQF
v_call: TRBV6-2/TRBV6-3; cdr3_length: 12; d_call: TRBD2; cdr3_aa: ASSFPGLVYEQY
v_call: TRBV27; cdr3_length: 13; d_call: -; cdr3_aa: ASSLSRDTPYEQY
v_call: TRBV4-1; cdr3_length: 12; d_call: -; cdr3_aa: ASSQDPGLYGYT
v_call: TRBV9; cdr3_length: 13; d_call: -; cdr3_aa: ASSVGGGQGNGYT
v_call: TRBV7-6; cdr3_length: 11; d_call: -; cdr3_aa: ASSYDRGETQY
v_call: TRBV24-1; cdr3_length: 12; d_call: TRBD1; cdr3_aa: ATRGGGPGTEAF
v_call: TRBV5-1; cdr3_length: 12; d_call: -; cdr3_aa: ASSFRDLNTEAF
v_call: TRBV9; cdr3_length: 13; d_call: -; cdr3_aa: ASSAGTPFNYGYT
v_call: TRBV9; cdr3_length: 13; d_call: -; cdr3_aa: ASSVNGWGSGELF
v_call: TRBV20-1; cdr3_length: 12; d_call: -; cdr3_aa: SAKGAAVNYEQY
v_call: TRBV29-1; cdr3_length: 12; d_call: TRBD1; cdr3_aa: SVEMTGHQETQY
v_call: TRBV4-2; cdr3_length: 13; d_call: TRBD1; cdr3_aa: ASSLDRVSTGELF
v_call: TRBV19; cdr3_length: 13; d_call: -; cdr3_aa: ASSSPEWDLYGYT
v_call: TRBV6-1; cdr3_length: 12; d_call: -; cdr3_aa: ASIEHGPNQPQH
v_call: TRBV21-1; cdr3_length: 14; d_call: -; cdr3_aa: ASSTSDLPNTGELF
v_call: TRBV7-9; cdr3_length: 13; d_call: -; cdr3_aa: ASSSRTTGDNEQF
v_call: TRBV4-3; cdr3_length: 13; d_call: -; cdr3_aa: ASSQDRVGANVLT
v_call: TRBV7-6; cdr3_length: 14; d_call: -; cdr3_aa: ASSLEGGPSSYEQY
v_call: TRBV27; cdr3_length: 14; d_call: -; cdr3_aa: ASSRRFSAERETQY
v_call: TRBV24-1; cdr3_length: 13; d_call: TRBD1; cdr3_aa: ATSDPGTGQETQY
v_call: TRBV9; cdr3_length: 12; d_call: TRBD2; cdr3_aa: ASSGRAGVNEQY
v_call: TRBV4-2; cdr3_length: 13; d_call: TRBD2; cdr3_aa: ASSQPRDYSYEQY
v_call: TRBV9; cdr3_length: 13; d_call: -; cdr3_aa: ASSVDGAPGGELF
v_call: TRBV12-3/TRBV12-4; cdr3_length: 13; d_call: -; cdr3_aa: ASTGAGRNTGELF
v_call: TRBV7-6; cdr3_length: 11; d_call: -; cdr3_aa: ASSLGVEYEQY
v_call: TRBV6-1; cdr3_length: 12; d_call: TRBD2; cdr3_aa: ASSHQAGANEQF
v_call: TRBV20-1; cdr3_length: 13; d_call: -; cdr3_aa: SARDQRRSSYEQY
v_call: TRBV6-2/TRBV6-3; cdr3_length: 15; d_call: TRBD1; cdr3_aa: ASSYFGQGEGTGELF
v_call: TRBV4-1; cdr3_length: 13; d_call: -; cdr3_aa: ASSQARRPQETQY
v_call: TRBV2; cdr3_length: 14; d_call: TRBD2; cdr3_aa: ASSSLLAGGTDTQY
v_call: TRBV5-4; cdr3_length: 10; d_call: TRBD1; cdr3_aa: ASSARQGRYT
v_call: TRBV9; cdr3_length: 13; d_call: -; cdr3_aa: ASSVGGTDYNEQF
v_call: TRBV24-1; cdr3_length: 13; d_call: -; cdr3_aa: ATSDRGGGNQPQH
v_call: TRBV7-9; cdr3_length: 12; d_call: -; cdr3_aa: ASSLGASQETQY
v_call: TRBV25-1; cdr3_length: 19; d_call: -; cdr3_aa: ASSECGGPTIGSGCHTEAF
v_call: TRBV7-6; cdr3_length: 12; d_call: -; cdr3_aa: ASSPIDPSYEQY
v_call: TRBV7-9; cdr3_length: 13; d_call: -; cdr3_aa: ASSFPAGLNTEAF
v_call: TRBV10-3; cdr3_length: 12; d_call: -; cdr3_aa: AISESSRGDGYT
v_call: TRBV29-1; cdr3_length: 12; d_call: -; cdr3_aa: SVEGGGLGYGYT